One sample yielded the 20 T cell receptor beta chains listed below, sequenced in a study of blood T cell repertoires in COVID-19. The method was immunoSEQ multiplex PCR; TCRdb's version includes in-frame clones alone and lacks a portion of them. This sample has around 68,000 clones; roughly nine tenths occur once, and the top ten carry 8.2%. The material sequenced was peripheral blood. The source is a middle-aged man with active COVID-19.

The chain is built from TRBV2 and TRBJ2-5; 7 positions match TRBD1. Per the germline V gene, CDR1 is SNHLY and CDR2 is FYNNEI. The CDR3 is 14 amino acids. V gave up 6 bases and J gave up 2 bases; unmatched junction bases: 6. The DNA for the CDR3 is TGTGCCAGCAGCCCCCGGGACAGACAAGAGACCCAGTACTTC. It is translated as CASSPRDRQETQYF.

This rearrangement joins TRBV25-1 to TRBJ2-2, with 8 bases identical to TRBD2. Germline loops: CDR1 MGHDK, CDR2 SYGVNS. The CDR3 is made up of 16 amino acids. Trimming cost V 2 bases and J 6 bases; bases outside gene matches: 8. The CDR3 is CASSEEGPAGAGELFF. CDR3 sequence (DNA): TGTGCCAGCAGTGAAGAGGGCCCAGCGGGGGCCGGGGAGCTGTTTTTT.

The V gene is TRBV5-5, the J gene TRBJ2-5; 8 nucleotides align to TRBD1. V dropped 4 bases and J dropped 2; count of bases not matched to a gene: 4. Germline V gene lookup returns CDR1 SGHKS and CDR2 YYEKEE (reference sequence). This CDR3 spans 14 amino acids. The CDR3 is CASSKQGGQETQYF. CDR3 nucleotides: TGTGCCAGCAGCAAACAGGGGGGTCAAGAGACCCAGTACTTC.

The chain is built from TRBV5-1 and TRBJ2-3, with 10 bases matching TRBD2. The junction had 7 bases not matched to a gene; V was cut back by 4 bases and J by 2 bases. CDR3 length: 16 amino acids. CDR1 is SGHRS and CDR2 is YFSETQ in the germline V gene. In DNA form, the CDR3 reads TGCGCCAGCAGCGGTAGCGGGGGGCGATACACAGATACGCAGTATTTT. It is translated as CASSGSGGRYTDTQYF.

This chain links TRBV2 with TRBJ2-5; D possibly corresponds to TRBD1 (5 bases). The V end lost 4 bases, the J end lost 2 bases, and 14 bases lay between the germline ends. This CDR3 has 15 amino acids. In germline, CDR1 is SNHLY, CDR2 FYNNEI. CDR3: CASSAPSGSQETQYF. CDR3 in DNA: TGTGCCAGCAGTGCCCCTTCAGGGTCACAAGAGACCCAGTACTTC.

The rearrangement links TRBV12-3 or TRBV12-4 to TRBJ2-2; D gene uncertain. Trimming shortened V by 7 bases and J by 2 bases, and 8 bases separated the two germline ends. This CDR3 is 13 amino acids long. CDR3 region: CASNAENTGELFF. The CDR3 nucleotides are TGTGCCAGCAATGCAGAAAACACCGGGGAGCTGTTTTTT.

J is TRBJ1-1 and V is TRBV5-1; no reliable D call. CDR3 length: 14 amino acids. The germline V and J ends were trimmed by 2 bases and 11 bases, with 19 bases remaining between them. Germline CDR1 reads SGHRS; CDR2 reads YFSETQ. CDR3 region: CASSLSSREALAFF. The CDR3 DNA follows: TGCGCCAGCAGCTTATCATCCCGGGAGGCCCTCGCTTTCTTT.

This chain uses TRBV10-3 with TRBJ2-6; the match to TRBD1 covers 8 bases. The J segment lost 0 bases and the V segment lost 9 bases, leaving 4 bases of the junction unmatched. The germline V gene has CDR1 ENHRY and CDR2 SYGVKD. The CDR3 spans 15 residues. CDR3 nucleotide sequence: TGTGCCATTCCGGGACAGGACTCTGGGGCCAACGTCCTGACTTTC. Protein: CAIPGQDSGANVLTF.

The chain carries TRBV5-8 and TRBJ2-7; 7 bases align to TRBD2. The CDR3 length is 15 residues. Trimming at V came to 0 bases and at J to 2 bases, leaving 5 bases not matched to a gene. Per germline, CDR1 SGHTS and CDR2 YDEGEE. The CDR3: CASSLGSGDTYEQYF. The CDR3 coding sequence is TGTGCCAGCAGCTTGGGGAGCGGGGATACCTACGAGCAGTACTTC.

The CDR3 loop reads CASSLNRGDTQYF. DNA of the CDR3: TGTGCCAGCAGCCTAAACAGGGGGGATACGCAGTATTTT. The V call is TRBV2, the J call TRBJ2-3; TRBD1 matches 8 bases. The CDR3 contains 13 residues. V shed 6 bases, J shed 6 bases, and the junction held 5 bases outside the gene matches. Germline V CDR1 and CDR2: SNHLY, FYNNEI.

The rearrangement joins TRBV27 to TRBJ2-2; 10 nucleotides agree with TRBD2. Germline V lookup: CDR1 MNHEY, CDR2 SMNVEV (reference sequence). The V gene end was trimmed by 7 bases and the J gene end by 2 bases; junction bases not matched to a gene: 7. The CDR3 runs 16 residues. CDR3 in amino acids: CASTLGTSVNTGELFF. DNA of the CDR3: TGTGCCAGCACCCTGGGGACTAGCGTCAACACCGGGGAGCTGTTTTTT.

The chain has TRBV29-1 and TRBJ1-2; possible D gene TRBD1, 6 bases. The germline V and J ends were trimmed by 3 bases and 4 bases, with 9 bases remaining between them. Germline V gives CDR1 SQVTM, CDR2 ANQGSEA. The CDR3 loop spans 12 amino acids. The CDR3 spells CSVDTGSYGYTF. The CDR3 region has the DNA TGCAGCGTTGACACAGGGAGCTATGGCTACACCTTC.

This clone was seen more than once but under ten times. The rearrangement uses TRBV6-1 and TRBJ1-5; no clear D gene. There are 15 residues in the CDR3. V was pared by 0 bases and J by 6 bases, with 12 bases between. Germline V lookup: CDR1 MNHNS, CDR2 SASEGT. CDR3 sequence: CASSEALGGIQPQHF. The CDR3 DNA follows: TGTGCCAGCAGTGAAGCGTTAGGAGGGATTCAGCCCCAGCATTTT.

V usage is TRBV2 and J usage is TRBJ2-5, with D perhaps TRBD1 (7 bases). The CDR3 has 14 residues. The germline gives CDR1 SNHLY, CDR2 FYNNEI. V dropped 5 bases and J dropped 7 bases, with 17 bases sitting between them. CDR3 sequence (DNA): TGTGCCAGCAGTCCGGACAGCCAGGGGGGGACCCAGTACTTC. Its translation: CASSPDSQGGTQYF.

The chain is built from TRBV5-6 and TRBJ2-5, with 14 bases identical to TRBD2. CDR1 is SGHDT, CDR2 YYEEEE, per germline. The CDR3 runs 16 residues. V gave up 6 bases and J gave up 5 bases; unmatched junction bases: 9. The CDR3 nucleotides are TGTGCCAGCACCAAAGGGGGACTAGCGGGGGTCGAGACCCAGTACTTC. Translation: CASTKGGLAGVETQYF. Combining the CDR3 with reference TRBV5-6 and TRBJ2-5 gives the whole variable domain DAGVTQSPTHLIKTRGQQVTLRCSPKSGHDTVSWYQQALGQGPQFIFQYYEEEERQRGNFPDRFSGHQFPNYSSELNVNALLLGDSALYLCASTKGGLAGVETQYFGPGTRLLVL.

The chain links TRBV2 to TRBJ2-3; D is perhaps TRBD1 (6 bases). V was pared by 7 bases and J by 5 bases, with 16 bases between. Per germline, CDR1 SNHLY and CDR2 FYNNEI. This CDR3 is 14 amino acids long. The CDR3 protein is CASMSRGPLDTQYF. CDR3 sequence (DNA): TGTGCCAGCATGAGCAGGGGACCACTAGATACGCAGTATTTT.

The CDR3 loop reads CASSFGRNSYEQYF. The CDR3 DNA reads TGTGCCAGCAGCTTCGGCAGGAACTCCTACGAGCAGTACTTC. The chain combines TRBV5-6 with TRBJ2-7; D uncertain. CDR3 length: 14 amino acids. Germline CDR1 SGHDT, CDR2 YYEEEE. Trimming stripped 2 bases from V and 0 bases from J, with 9 bases between.

V is TRBV9 and J is TRBJ2-1, with 14 bases lining up with TRBD2. The V gene's germline CDR1 is SGDLS and CDR2 YYNGEE. Germline trimming cut 0 bases from V and 6 bases from J; bases unmatched to any gene: 2. The CDR3 contains 16 residues. The CDR3 loop is CASSVAGTSGGNEQFF. CDR3 in DNA: TGTGCCAGCAGCGTAGCTGGGACTAGCGGGGGCAATGAGCAGTTCTTC.

This sequence joins TRBV9 and TRBJ2-3; the D is unclear. Germline CDR1 SGDLS, CDR2 YYNGEE. CDR3 length: 15 amino acids. Between the trimmed V and J ends, which lost 5 bases and 0 bases, there was a span of 13 bases. CDR3 protein: CASRSGATSTDTQYF. For the CDR3, the DNA is TGTGCCAGCAGATCAGGTGCTACTAGCACAGATACGCAGTATTTT. The full variable domain, in which reference TRBV9 and TRBJ2-3 provide the parts outside the CDR3, is DSGVTQTPKHLITATGQRVTLRCSPRSGDLSVYWYQQSLDQGLQFLIQYYNGEERAKGNILERFSAQQFPDLHSELNLSSLELGDSALYFCASRSGATSTDTQYFGPGTRLTVL.

V usage is TRBV25-1 and J usage is TRBJ2-3, with D possibly TRBD1 on 6 matching bases. V was trimmed by 10 bases and J by 7 bases, leaving 12 bases between them. This CDR3 has 11 residues. CDR1 and CDR2 from the germline V gene are MGHDK and SYGVNS. CDR3 residues: CAIQGPNTQYF. CDR3 DNA: TGTGCCATACAGGGTCCCAATACGCAGTATTTT.